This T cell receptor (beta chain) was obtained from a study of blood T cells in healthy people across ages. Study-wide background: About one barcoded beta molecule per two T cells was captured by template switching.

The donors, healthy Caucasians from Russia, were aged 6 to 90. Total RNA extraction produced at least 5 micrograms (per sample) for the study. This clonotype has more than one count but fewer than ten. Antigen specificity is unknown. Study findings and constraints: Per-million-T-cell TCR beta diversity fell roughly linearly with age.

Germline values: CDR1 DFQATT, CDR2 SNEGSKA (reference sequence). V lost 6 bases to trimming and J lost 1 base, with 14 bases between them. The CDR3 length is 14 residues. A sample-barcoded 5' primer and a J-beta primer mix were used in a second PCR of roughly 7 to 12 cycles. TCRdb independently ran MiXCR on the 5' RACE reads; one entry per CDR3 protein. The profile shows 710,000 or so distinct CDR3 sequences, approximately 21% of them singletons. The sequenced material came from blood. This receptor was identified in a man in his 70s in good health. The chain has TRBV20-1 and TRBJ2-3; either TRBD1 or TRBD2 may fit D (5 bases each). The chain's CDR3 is CSAPPGRRTDTQYF. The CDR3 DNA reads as TGCAGTGCGCCCCCGGGACGCCGCACAGATACGCAGTATTTT.